This T cell receptor beta chain emerged from a study of OX40 agonist ivuxolimab in advanced cancers. Of note for this clone: The antigen remains undetermined.

Profiling relied on immunoSEQ multiplex PCR, and the TCRdb table lists in-frame clones only, not all of them. The repertoire holds 50,000 or so clones, with roughly 84% as singletons. Study conclusions and caveats: Among some nonresponders, normalized T-cell clonal expansion was also low. Relative to CD4+ cells, CD8+ T cells on average had more expanded clones. At doses 0.1 to 3.0 mg/kg, CD4+ and CD8+ clones expanded.

The V and J ends lost 2 bases and 7 bases respectively, with 12 bases between them. The CDR3 is made up of 13 amino acids. Germline CDR1 reads SGHTA; CDR2 reads FQGNSA. The sample in question was CD4+ or CD8+ T cells sorted from blood, obtained in a trial of the OX40 agonist ivuxolimab. The clonotype was recovered from an adult with an advanced solid tumor such as melanoma, head and neck, liver or kidney cancer. This chain uses TRBV7-2 with TRBJ2-7, with D hard to call. CDR3 nucleotides: TGTGCCAGCAGCTTAAGTTCCGCGGTTGAGCAGTACTTC. Protein product: CASSLSSAVEQYF.